This T cell receptor (beta chain) is drawn from a study of siplizumab effects on memory and regulatory T cells. Whole-study findings and limits: It was not possible to assign a naive or memory phenotype to roughly 80-96% of proliferating CD4+ or CD8+ clones. Unstimulated subset assignment was obtained for only a minor fraction of alloreactive clones. Suppressive function of proliferating Tregs from siplizumab cultures was not confirmed. Alloreactive sequences that could be traced to unstimulated CD4+ memory cells showed a significant reduction under siplizumab.

Turning to this clone: Its antigen is still unknown.

Profiled with immunoSEQ multiplex PCR; TCRdb holds only in-frame clones, not every one. The sample consists of under 100,000 clones, 80% to 90% of them appearing once. The source of this sequence is a human donor in good health. Specimen: Tregs sorted from blood.

The CDR3 spells CASSVTGTGDNSPLHF. CDR3 DNA sequence: TGCGCCAGCAGCGTGACCGGGACGGGAGATAATTCACCCCTCCACTTT. The V gene is TRBV5-1, the J gene TRBJ1-6; D possibly corresponds to TRBD1 (5 bases). Trimming pared 4 bases from V and 5 bases from J, leaving 16 bases between. The germline V gene encodes CDR1 SGHRS and CDR2 YFSETQ. CDR3 length: 16 residues.